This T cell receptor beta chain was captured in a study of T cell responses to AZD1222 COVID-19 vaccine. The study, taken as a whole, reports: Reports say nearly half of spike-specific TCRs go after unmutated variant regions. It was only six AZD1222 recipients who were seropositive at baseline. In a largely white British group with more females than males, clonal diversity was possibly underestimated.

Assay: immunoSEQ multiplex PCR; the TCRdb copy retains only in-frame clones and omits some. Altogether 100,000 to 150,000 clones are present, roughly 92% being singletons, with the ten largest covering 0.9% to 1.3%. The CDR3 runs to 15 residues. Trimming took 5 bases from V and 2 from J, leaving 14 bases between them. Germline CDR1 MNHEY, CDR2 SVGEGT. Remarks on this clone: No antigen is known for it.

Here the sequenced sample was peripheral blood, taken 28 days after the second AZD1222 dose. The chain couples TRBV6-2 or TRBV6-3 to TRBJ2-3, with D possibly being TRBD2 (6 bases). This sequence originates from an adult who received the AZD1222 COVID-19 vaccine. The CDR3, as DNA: TGTGCCAGCAGTGAGAGCGGGTTGGTCACAGATACGCAGTATTTT. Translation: CASSESGLVTDTQYF.